A single sample is the source of the 20 T cell receptor beta chains below, sequenced in a study of T cells after yellow fever vaccination. One entry per CDR3 protein results from TCRdb running MiXCR on the 5' RACE reads. In the table there are over 15,000 distinct CDR3 sequences, about 4% of which are singletons. Sequencing was performed on PBMCs, either bulk or a sorted T-cell subset (CD4+, CD8+, memory, or dextramer-sorted; not recorded which), taken 15 days after the yellow fever booster vaccination. All receptors derive from a man aged 25 to 40 who received the YFV17D yellow fever vaccine.

This clonotype has a count of ten or more. The gene calls are TRBV7-2 and TRBJ2-1; D is ambiguous. In germline, CDR1 is SGHTA, CDR2 FQGNSA. This CDR3 is built from 15 residues. V lost 5 bases to trimming and J lost 7 bases, with 18 bases between them. The CDR3 coding sequence is TGTGCCAGCAGCCCCCCTCCTATAGCTTCGAATGAGCAGTTCTTC. Its translation: CASSPPPIASNEQFF.

This clonotype was detected many times. V and J are TRBV5-1 and TRBJ2-1; D uncertain. V dropped 4 bases and J dropped 4 bases, with 9 bases sitting between them. Germline V gives CDR1 SGHRS, CDR2 YFSETQ. The CDR3 runs 13 residues. CDR3 DNA sequence: TGCGCCAGCAGCCGTTTAGGGTACAATGAGCAGTTCTTC. Encoded protein: CASSRLGYNEQFF. Full variable domain (outside the CDR3, taken from reference TRBV5-1 and TRBJ2-1): KAGVTQTPRYLIKTRGQQVTLSCSPISGHRSVSWYQQTPGQGLQFLFEYFSETQRNKGNFPGRFSGRQFSNSRSEMNVSTLELGDSALYLCASSRLGYNEQFFGPGTRLTVL.

The sample holds many counts of this clonotype. The chain joins TRBV7-8 to TRBJ2-7, with TRBD2 matching over 7 bases. V trimming: 1 base; J trimming: 4 bases; junction bases outside the gene matches: 10. Germline values: CDR1 SGHVS, CDR2 FQNEAQ. The CDR3 consists of 16 residues. CDR3 sequence: CASSLGLAGVGYEQYF. CDR3 nucleotides: TGTGCCAGCAGCTTAGGACTCGCGGGAGTGGGATACGAGCAGTACTTC.

This clonotype was seen repeatedly, ten times or more. The chain links TRBV12-3 or TRBV12-4 to TRBJ2-2, with 9 bases that match TRBD2. The CDR3 extends over 14 amino acids. V shed 7 bases, J shed 7 bases, and the junction held 7 bases outside the gene matches. The CDR3 DNA reads as TGTGCCAGCACCCAGCGGGAGGTTGGCGGGGAGCTGTTTTTT. Its translation is CASTQREVGGELFF.

Of note for this clonotype: One base away lies a much larger clone, so this may be a sequencing read error. The J gene is TRBJ2-1, the V gene TRBV24-1, with a possible D match to TRBD2 (5 bases). This CDR3 has 11 amino acids. Trimming stripped 1 base from V and 12 bases from J, with 6 bases between. The germline V gene has CDR1 KGHDR and CDR2 SFDVKD. As DNA, the CDR3 is TGTGCCACCAGTGATTTTGGGAGGCAGTTCTTC. Protein: CATSDFGRQFF.

This clonotype appeared many times. The V call is TRBV7-3, the J call TRBJ2-7; the D is unclear. V was shortened by 6 bases and J by 1 base, with 16 bases between the two germline ends. Germline CDR1 reads SGHTA; CDR2 reads FQGTGA. The CDR3 has 15 amino acids. The CDR3 sequence: CASRPSSRGSYEQYF. CDR3 DNA: TGTGCCAGCAGGCCCTCTTCTCGCGGATCCTACGAGCAGTACTTC.

This clonotype is medium-sized by share. This rearrangement joins TRBV6-5 to TRBJ2-5; D is possibly TRBD2 (6 bases). The length of the CDR3 is 17 residues. Trimming removed 4 bases at V and 1 base at J, with 19 bases between. In germline, CDR1 is MNHEY, CDR2 SVGAGI. In nucleotides, the CDR3 is TGTGCCAGCAGTTCCCTATCCCGCGGGGCCATCCAAGAGACCCAGTACTTC. Protein sequence: CASSSLSRGAIQETQYF.

At least ten counts were recorded for this clonotype. J is TRBJ2-7 and V is TRBV27; a weak D match, TRBD1 (6 bases). The V gene lost 4 bases and the J gene lost 5 bases, with 18 bases spanning the gap. The CDR3 extends over 15 amino acids. Germline V gene lookup returns CDR1 MNHEY and CDR2 SMNVEV (reference sequence). CDR3 coding DNA: TGTGCCAGCAGTTCGGGGACACCCCCCAGGGACGAGCAGTACTTC. Its protein product is CASSSGTPPRDEQYF.

This clonotype was recorded many times. The chain uses TRBV7-8 and TRBJ1-6; D uncertain. V lost 1 base to trimming and J lost 10 bases, with 14 bases between them. This CDR3 is built from 15 residues. The germline V gene encodes CDR1 SGHVS and CDR2 FQNEAQ. CDR3: CASSLVTAGDSPLHF. The CDR3 DNA reads TGTGCCAGCAGCTTAGTCACGGCCGGAGACTCACCCCTCCACTTT.

This clonotype was seen a few times. The rearrangement uses TRBV7-7 and TRBJ2-2, with D possibly being TRBD2 (6 bases). Trimming cost V 5 bases and J 1 base, with 20 bases left between them. The germline V gene has CDR1 SSHAT and CDR2 FNYEAQ (reference sequence). The CDR3 consists of 18 residues. The CDR3 bases are TGTGCCAGCAGCCCCGGACCCCTAGCGCCCTTGAACACCGGGGAGCTGTTTTTT. Its protein is CASSPGPLAPLNTGELFF.

This clonotype was found many times. The J gene is TRBJ2-7, the V gene TRBV12-3 or TRBV12-4; D uncertain. V was cut by 2 bases and J by 6 bases, with 17 bases left in between. The CDR3 extends over 15 amino acids. The CDR3 DNA is TGTGCCAGCAGTTTATTACCCCTCCCAAATGGCGAGCAGTACGTC. It specifies CASSLLPLPNGEQYV.

This clonotype was observed many times. This chain joins TRBV20-1 and TRBJ1-6; 10 nucleotides match TRBD1. The CDR3 is 15 residues long. CDR1 is DFQATT, CDR2 SNEGSKA, per germline (reference sequence). The J segment lost 7 bases and the V segment lost 6 bases, leaving 9 bases of the junction unmatched. Here the CDR3 reads CSATRTGGRNSPLHF. The DNA of the CDR3 is TGCAGTGCAACCAGGACAGGGGGAAGGAATTCACCCCTCCACTTT.

This clonotype has ten or more counts. The V call is TRBV29-1, the J call TRBJ2-5; a weak D match, TRBD1 (6 bases). Trimming removed 7 bases at V and 4 bases at J, with 16 bases between. Germline V gene data show CDR1 as SQVTM and CDR2 as ANQGSEA. This CDR3 spans 13 amino acids. The chain's CDR3 is CSARKGRGETQYF. The CDR3 DNA follows: TGCAGCGCCCGAAAGGGCAGGGGAGAGACCCAGTACTTC.

The chain has TRBV9 and TRBJ2-2, with D possibly being TRBD1 (6 bases). The germline gives CDR1 SGDLS, CDR2 YYNGEE. Trimming left V 4 bases short and J 2 bases short, with 9 bases between. The CDR3 spans 14 residues. The DNA for the CDR3 is TGTGCCAGCAGCCAGGGGTTTAACACCGGGGAGCTGTTTTTT. This gives the protein CASSQGFNTGELFF.

This clonotype was detected many times. V usage is TRBV20-1 and J usage is TRBJ2-7; possibly TRBD2 for D (6 bases). The length of the CDR3 is 14 residues. Germline lookup yields CDR1 DFQATT and CDR2 SNEGSKA (reference sequence). Trimming stripped 5 bases from V and 3 bases from J, with 17 bases between. The CDR3: CSALPGETNYEQYF. CDR3 bases: TGCAGTGCTCTACCGGGGGAGACGAACTACGAGCAGTACTTC.

This clonotype is categorized as medium-sized. The chain employs TRBV5-1 and TRBJ1-1; 9 bases line up with TRBD1. This CDR3 region has 17 residues. CDR1 is SGHRS and CDR2 is YFSETQ in the germline V gene. After removal of 2 bases from V and 1 base from J, the junction contained 9 bases not matched to a gene. DNA for the CDR3: TGCGCCAGCAGCTTCGGACAGGGGAAGGTGGGGAACACTGAAGCTTTCTTT. Protein product: CASSFGQGKVGNTEAFF.

This clonotype was seen at least ten times. The chain joins TRBV19 to TRBJ2-1; 9 bases are a match to TRBD1. The germline V gene encodes CDR1 LNHDA and CDR2 SQIVND (reference sequence). This CDR3 region has 15 residues. Trimming cost V 6 bases and J 5 bases; bases outside gene matches: 8. CDR3 in amino acids: CASRRTGGANNEQFF. The CDR3 coding sequence is TGTGCCAGTAGGAGAACAGGGGGCGCTAACAATGAGCAGTTCTTC. Full variable domain (outside the CDR3, taken from reference TRBV19 and TRBJ2-1): DGGITQSPKYLFRKEGQNVTLSCEQNLNHDAMYWYRQDPGQGLRLIYYSQIVNDFQKGDIAEGYSVSREKKESFPLTVTSAQKNPTAFYLCASRRTGGANNEQFFGPGTRLTVL.

The V gene is TRBV15, the J gene TRBJ2-3; 12 positions match TRBD2. V lost 0 bases and J lost 3; bases outside the gene matches: 7. CDR1 is LNHNV and CDR2 is YYDKDF in the germline V gene (reference sequence). The CDR3 loop spans 18 amino acids. Here the CDR3 reads CATSRDTLAGGPTDTQYF. CDR3 DNA: TGTGCCACCAGCAGAGATACGCTAGCGGGGGGGCCGACAGATACGCAGTATTTT.

This clonotype has a count of ten or more. V and J are TRBV19 and TRBJ2-1, with 8 bases lining up with TRBD2. The germline gives CDR1 LNHDA, CDR2 SQIVND (reference sequence). V was clipped by 5 bases and J by 0 bases; unmatched bases: 9. This CDR3 is 17 amino acids long. The CDR3 sequence is CASSVTSGPSSYNEQFF. CDR3 DNA sequence: TGTGCCAGTAGTGTCACTAGCGGCCCTAGCTCCTACAATGAGCAGTTCTTC.

This clonotype was recorded many times. The CDR3 nucleotides read TGTGCCAGCAGCTTGGGGGGTGAGCAGTTCTTC. Amino acid sequence: CASSLGGEQFF. V gene TRBV11-2 combines with J gene TRBJ2-1; D might be TRBD2 (6 bases). CDR1 and CDR2 (germline): SGHAT, FQNNGV. The CDR3 is made up of 11 amino acids. V gave up 3 bases and J gave up 9 bases, with 6 bases separating them. Based on the CDR3 plus reference TRBV11-2 and TRBJ2-1, the full variable domain is EAGVAQSPRYKIIEKRQSVAFWCNPISGHATLYWYQQILGQGPKLLIQFQNNGVVDDSQLPKDRFSAERLKGVDSTLKIQPAKLEDSAVYLCASSLGGEQFFGPGTRLTVL.